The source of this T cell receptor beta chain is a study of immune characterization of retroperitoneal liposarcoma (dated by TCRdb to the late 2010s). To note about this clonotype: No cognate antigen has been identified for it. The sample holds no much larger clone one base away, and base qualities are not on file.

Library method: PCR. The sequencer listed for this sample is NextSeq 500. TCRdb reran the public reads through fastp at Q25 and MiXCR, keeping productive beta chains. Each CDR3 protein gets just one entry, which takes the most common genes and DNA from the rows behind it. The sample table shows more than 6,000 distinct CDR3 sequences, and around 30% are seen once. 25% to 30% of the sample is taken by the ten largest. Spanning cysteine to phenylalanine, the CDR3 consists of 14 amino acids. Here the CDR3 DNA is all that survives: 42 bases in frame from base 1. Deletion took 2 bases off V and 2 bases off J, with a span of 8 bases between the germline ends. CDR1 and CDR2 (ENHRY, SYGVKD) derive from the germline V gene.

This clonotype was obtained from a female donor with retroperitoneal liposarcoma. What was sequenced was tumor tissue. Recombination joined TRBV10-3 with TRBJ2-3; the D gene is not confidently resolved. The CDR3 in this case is CAISERGNTDTQYF. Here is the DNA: TGTGCCATCAGTGAGCGTGGGAACACAGATACGCAGTATTTT.